This TCR beta chain came from a study of cytomegalovirus exposure and HLA in healthy donors. Across the study: From HLA-typed donors, an early data release held around 85 million unique TCRs.

PCR amplification relied on 60 Vbeta primers (plus 13 Jbeta primers). Here immunoSEQ multiplex PCR was the method, and the copy in TCRdb shows in-frame clones only, minus some. Seen here are more than 65,000 clones, 60% to 85% observed once, and the top ten hold over 4.5%. Trimming cost V 2 bases and J 7 bases, with 15 bases left between them. The CDR3 extends over 14 amino acids. Germline CDR1 is MNHEY and CDR2 is SMNVEV (reference sequence). This sequence originates from a man younger than 35 in good health and CMV-seropositive. The sequenced sample consisted of PBMCs. The chain links TRBV27 to TRBJ2-7, with D tentatively TRBD2 (7 bases). CDR3 sequence reads: CASSLLQGGKEQYF. In DNA form, the CDR3 reads TGTGCCAGCAGTTTACTACAGGGAGGGAAAGAGCAGTACTTC.